The clone carrying this T cell receptor beta chain was recorded only once. Its specificity is unknown. The table came from immunoSEQ multiplex PCR; TCRdb's copy has only in-frame clones and leaves some out. The table records tens of thousands of clones, roughly 91% of them present only once. Surgery cases with the highest brain T cell transcript signatures were chosen for sequencing. At least one anti-epileptic drug was given before surgery. The sample originates from a study of brain T cells in children with intractable seizures. Study-level results: Patients' HCMV serostatus was unknown; virus specificity rests on CDR3 similarity alone. Absence of clones before surgery may stem from lower sequencing depth.

The CDR3 sequence is 14 residues long. Germline CDR1 reads MDHEN; CDR2 reads SYDVKM. Trimming stripped 5 bases from V and 3 bases from J, with 11 bases between. The clonotype was recovered from a boy in the first two years of life with tuberous sclerosis and intractable seizures. The chain recombines TRBV28 with TRBJ1-5, with D possibly matching TRBD1 (5 bases). The sequencing used peripheral blood, collected at surgery. CDR3 sequence (DNA): TGTGCCAGCAGTCCACACAGGTACAATCAGCCCCAGCATTTT. Its protein product is CASSPHRYNQPQHF.